Detailed here is one TCR beta chain. Its antigen remains unknown. The sample comes from a study of OX40 agonist ivuxolimab in advanced cancers. General study results and limits: Specificity for antigen went undetermined in the expanded peripheral T cells.

TCRdb's table, derived via immunoSEQ multiplex PCR, lists solely in-frame clones and lacks some. The sample records about 30,000 clones, around 85% being singletons. This clonotype was obtained from an adult with an advanced solid tumor such as melanoma, head and neck, liver or kidney cancer. The specimen comprised CD4+ or CD8+ T cells sorted from blood, sampled in a trial of the OX40 agonist ivuxolimab.

DNA of the CDR3: TGTGCCAGCAGTTACGGAGCAGAAGCTTTCTTT. It translates to CASSYGAEAFF. This chain uses TRBV6-5 with TRBJ1-1, with D unresolved. Looked up from germline, CDR1 is MNHEY and CDR2 is SVGAGI. Trimming cost V 2 bases and J 8 bases, with 6 bases left between them. This CDR3 is built from 11 residues.